This T cell receptor (beta chain) originates from a study of T-cell memory formation after mild COVID-19. TCRdb redid the calling of the 5' RACE reads with MiXCR, one entry per CDR3 protein. The sample lists 400,000 to 550,000 distinct CDR3 sequences; 20% to 25% were seen once. Study conclusions and caveats: Among CD4+ contracting clones, most were CM and EM, and CD8+ ones EMRA. Clones contracting day 15 to 85 were balanced CD4/CD8; later expanders leaned CD4+.

This clonotype was detected many times. Its antigen remains unknown. The ends were cut back, 3 bases at V and 4 bases at J, with 10 bases in the middle. The CDR3 contains 13 residues. Germline V gene sequence: CDR1 MNHEY, CDR2 SVGAGI. The sequenced material came from PBMCs or a T cell subset sorted from them (not recorded which). J is TRBJ2-7 and V is TRBV6-5; perhaps TRBD2 as D (5 bases). The receptor's source is an adult woman who had mild COVID-19 (a few samples of this study predate the infection). Cell type and time point are not known. CDR3 nucleotides: TGTGCCAGCAGTTATGGACGGACTTACGAGCAGTACTTC. It yields the protein CASSYGRTYEQYF.